This T cell receptor beta chain was captured by sequencing in a study of beta chain features in type 1 diabetes. This clone turned up a few times. What it binds is not known. Germline V gene data show CDR1 as SGHNT and CDR2 as YYREEE (reference sequence). The CDR3 is 16 amino acids. Trimming left V 2 bases short and J 2 bases short, with 15 bases between. General observations from the study: Shorter TCRB CDR3s, moderately but significantly so, marked every one of the four CD4+ subsets in Type 1 diabetes patients. Naive, central memory and Treg TCRB repertoires seemed to resemble each other more closely in patients than they did in healthy donors.

Expressed TCRB transcripts were sequenced, since all the RNA that had been isolated was reverse transcribed. Using immunoSEQ multiplex PCR, the repertoire was profiled, and TCRdb retains in-frame clones only, with some absent. Of under 250,000 clones listed, around 14% are singletons. Sequencing used naive CD4+ T cells from blood. J is TRBJ2-3 and V is TRBV5-4; a weak D match, TRBD1 (5 bases). The source is a man aged 25-45 years with type 1 diabetes. The CDR3 DNA sequence: TGTGCCAGCAGCTTAGGACACGGAATTTCCACAGATACGCAGTATTTT. Its translation is CASSLGHGISTDTQYF.